The 5 T cell receptor beta chains below were found in one sample sequenced in a study of blood T cells in healthy people across ages. The use of a sample-barcoded 5' primer and a J-beta primer mix characterized a second PCR of about 7 to 12 cycles. TCRdb re-analysed the 5' RACE reads in MiXCR, keeping a single row per CDR3 protein. The sample has some 930,000 distinct CDR3 sequences, 25% to 35% seen once. The same data also contributed to another study, on T cells of mothers and their children.

The sequencing input was blood. The receptor source for this set is a middle-aged woman in good health.

The chain couples TRBV28 to TRBJ1-1; 9 positions match TRBD1. The CDR3 sequence is 14 residues long. V was clipped by 6 bases and J by 4 bases; unmatched bases: 6. The germline CDR1 and CDR2 sequences are MDHEN and SYDVKM. The CDR3 is CASRGGQGSTEAFF. CDR3 DNA: TGTGCCAGCAGGGGGGGACAGGGAAGCACTGAAGCTTTCTTT.

This clonotype was seen once. The genes are TRBV7-9 and TRBJ2-7; D is unclear. The V end lost 1 base, the J end lost 7 bases, and 11 bases lay between the germline ends. CDR1 is SEHNR, CDR2 FQNEAQ, per germline (reference sequence). This CDR3 comprises 13 residues. As DNA, the CDR3 is TGTGCCAGCAGCTTAGGGCAATCTAGGGAGCAGTACTTC. Translating it yields CASSLGQSREQYF. The full variable domain, with the rest looked up from reference TRBV7-9 and TRBJ2-7, is DTGVSQNPRHKITKRGQNVTFRCDPISEHNRLYWYRQTLGQGPEFLTYFQNEAQLEKSRLLSDRFSAERPKGSFSTLEIQRTEQGDSAMYLCASSLGQSREQYFGPGTRLTVT.

The table lists this clonotype with a few counts. A read error is possible here, since a much larger clone lies one base away. The chain carries TRBV7-3 and TRBJ2-2, with 8 nucleotides matching TRBD1. The ends lost 0 bases at V and 0 bases at J; junction bases unmatched: 6. The germline CDR1 and CDR2 sequences are SGHTA and FQGTGA. The CDR3 loop spans 18 amino acids. CDR3 residues: CASSLTGRGQANTGELFF. The CDR3 DNA is TGTGCCAGCAGCTTAACTGGAAGGGGACAGGCGAACACCGGGGAGCTGTTTTTT. The full variable domain, with the rest looked up from reference TRBV7-3 and TRBJ2-2, is GAGVSQTPSNKVTEKGKYVELRCDPISGHTALYWYRQSLGQGPEFLIYFQGTGAADDSGLPNDRFFAVRPEGSVSTLKIQRTERGDSAVYLCASSLTGRGQANTGELFFGEGSRLTVL.

This clonotype has just a few counts. The chain uses TRBV28 and TRBJ2-1; a possible D gene is TRBD2 (6 bases). CDR1 and CDR2 from the germline V gene are MDHEN and SYDVKM. The CDR3 contains 17 residues. V lost 7 bases and J lost 9, with 28 bases in between. The CDR3 DNA sequence: TGTGCCAGCATTCGACCGGGGACGGAGGCGGGGTACGGTGAGCAGTTCTTC. Amino acid sequence: CASIRPGTEAGYGEQFF. Using reference TRBV28 and TRBJ2-1 for the parts outside the CDR3, the full variable domain is DVKVTQSSRYLVKRTGEKVFLECVQDMDHENMFWYRQDPGLGLRLIYFSYDVKMKEKGDIPEGYSVSREKKERFSLILESASTNQTSMYLCASIRPGTEAGYGEQFFGPGTRLTVL.

This clonotype has ten or more counts. This chain links TRBV9 with TRBJ2-7; unclear D gene. Germline lookup yields CDR1 SGDLS and CDR2 YYNGEE. The CDR3 totals 13 residues. Trimming cost V 0 bases and J 6 bases, with 10 bases left between them. The DNA for the CDR3 is TGTGCCAGCAGCGTAGGTCCTGCGCTCGAGCAGTACTTC. Its protein product is CASSVGPALEQYF.